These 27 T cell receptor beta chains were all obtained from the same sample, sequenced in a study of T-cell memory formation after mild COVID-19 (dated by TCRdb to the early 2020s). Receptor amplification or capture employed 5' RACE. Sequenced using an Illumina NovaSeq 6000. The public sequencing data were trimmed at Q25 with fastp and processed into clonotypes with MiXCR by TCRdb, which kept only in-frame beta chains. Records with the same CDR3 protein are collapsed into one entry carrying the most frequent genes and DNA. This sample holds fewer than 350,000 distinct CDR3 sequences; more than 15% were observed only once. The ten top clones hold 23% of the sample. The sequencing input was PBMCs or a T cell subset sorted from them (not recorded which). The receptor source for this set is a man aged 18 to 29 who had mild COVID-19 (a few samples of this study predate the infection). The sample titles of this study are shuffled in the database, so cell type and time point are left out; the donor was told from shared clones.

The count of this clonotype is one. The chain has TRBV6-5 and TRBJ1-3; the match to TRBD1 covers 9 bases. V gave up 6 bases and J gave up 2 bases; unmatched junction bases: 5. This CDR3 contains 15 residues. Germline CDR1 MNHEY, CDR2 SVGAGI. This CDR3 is CASRRDRVAGNTIYF. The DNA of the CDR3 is TGTGCCAGCAGGCGGGACAGGGTTGCTGGAAACACCATATATTTT.

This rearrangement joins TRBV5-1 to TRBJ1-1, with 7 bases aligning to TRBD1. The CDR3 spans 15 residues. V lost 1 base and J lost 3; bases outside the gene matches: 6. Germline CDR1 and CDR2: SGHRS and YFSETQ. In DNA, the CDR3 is TGCGCCAGCAGCTTGACAGGGGACGGGGACACTGAAGCTTTCTTT. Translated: CASSLTGDGDTEAFF.

In DNA, the CDR3 is TGTGCCAGCAGCCGACAGGTCGGCGACAATCAGCCCCAGCATTTT. Translated, it gives CASSRQVGDNQPQHF. The genes are TRBV6-6 and TRBJ1-5, with D maybe TRBD1 (6 bases). The germline CDR1 and CDR2 sequences are MNHNY and SVGAGI (reference sequence). The CDR3 length is 15 residues. Trimming removed 6 bases from V and 3 bases from J, with 15 bases in between.

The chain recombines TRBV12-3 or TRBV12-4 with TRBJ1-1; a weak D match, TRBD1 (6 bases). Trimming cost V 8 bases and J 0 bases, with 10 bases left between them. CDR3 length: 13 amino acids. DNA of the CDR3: TGTGCCAGCGGTCAGGGGATGAACACTGAAGCTTTCTTT. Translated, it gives CASGQGMNTEAFF.

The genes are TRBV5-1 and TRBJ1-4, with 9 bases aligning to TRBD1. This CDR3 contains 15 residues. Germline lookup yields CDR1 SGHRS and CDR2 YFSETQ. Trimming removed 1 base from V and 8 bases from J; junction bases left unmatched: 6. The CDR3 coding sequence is TGCGCCAGCAGCTTGTGGGGACAGGGTTCAGAAAAACTGTTTTTT. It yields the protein CASSLWGQGSEKLFF.

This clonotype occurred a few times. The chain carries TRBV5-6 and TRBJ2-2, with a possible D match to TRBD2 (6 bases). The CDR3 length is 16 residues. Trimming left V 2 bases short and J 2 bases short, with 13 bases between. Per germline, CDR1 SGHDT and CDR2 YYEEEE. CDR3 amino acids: CASSFLTGTNTGELFF. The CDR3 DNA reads TGTGCCAGCAGCTTTTTAACCGGGACTAACACCGGGGAGCTGTTTTTT. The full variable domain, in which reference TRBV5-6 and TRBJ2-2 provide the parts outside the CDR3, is DAGVTQSPTHLIKTRGQQVTLRCSPKSGHDTVSWYQQALGQGPQFIFQYYEEEERQRGNFPDRFSGHQFPNYSSELNVNALLLGDSALYLCASSFLTGTNTGELFFGEGSRLTVL.

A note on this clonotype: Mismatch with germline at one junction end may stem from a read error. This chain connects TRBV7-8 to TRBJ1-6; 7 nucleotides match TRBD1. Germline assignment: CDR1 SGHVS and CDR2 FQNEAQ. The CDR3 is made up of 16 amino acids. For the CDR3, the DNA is TGTGCCAGCAGCTCTAGGACCGGGACAGCTAATTCACCCCCCCACTTT. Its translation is CASSSRTGTANSPPHF.

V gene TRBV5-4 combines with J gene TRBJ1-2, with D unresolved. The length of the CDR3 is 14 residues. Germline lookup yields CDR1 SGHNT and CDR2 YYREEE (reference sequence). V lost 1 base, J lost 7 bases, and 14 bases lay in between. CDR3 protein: CASSLNGPLPGYTF. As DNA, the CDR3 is TGTGCCAGCAGCTTGAACGGACCCCTCCCTGGCTACACCTTC.

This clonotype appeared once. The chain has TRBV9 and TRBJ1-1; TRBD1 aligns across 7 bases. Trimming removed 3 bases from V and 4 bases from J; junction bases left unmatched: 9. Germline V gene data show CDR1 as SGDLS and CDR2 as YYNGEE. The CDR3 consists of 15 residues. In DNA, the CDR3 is TGTGCCAGCAGCGCCCGGGACAGTTTTCTCACTGAAGCTTTCTTT. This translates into CASSARDSFLTEAFF.

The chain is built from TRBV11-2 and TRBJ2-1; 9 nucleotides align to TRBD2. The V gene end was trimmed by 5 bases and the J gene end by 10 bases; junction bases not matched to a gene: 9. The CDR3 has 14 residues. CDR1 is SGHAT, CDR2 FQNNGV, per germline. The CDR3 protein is CASSGRRGGREQFF. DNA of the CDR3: TGTGCCAGCAGCGGACGGCGGGGGGGCCGCGAGCAGTTCTTC.

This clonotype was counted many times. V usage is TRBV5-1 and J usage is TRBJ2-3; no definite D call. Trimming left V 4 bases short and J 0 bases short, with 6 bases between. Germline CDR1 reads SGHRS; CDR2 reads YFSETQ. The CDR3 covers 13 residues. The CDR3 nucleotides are TGCGCCAGCAGCAGGGCAAGCACAGATACGCAGTATTTT. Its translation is CASSRASTDTQYF. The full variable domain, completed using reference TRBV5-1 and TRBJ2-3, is KAGVTQTPRYLIKTRGQQVTLSCSPISGHRSVSWYQQTPGQGLQFLFEYFSETQRNKGNFPGRFSGRQFSNSRSEMNVSTLELGDSALYLCASSRASTDTQYFGPGTRLTVL.

DNA of the CDR3: TGTGCCAGCAGTTTCTCAGGGGAGGGTTCGGAGCAGTACTTC. Translating gives CASSFSGEGSEQYF. V and J are TRBV12-3 or TRBV12-4 and TRBJ2-7; possibly TRBD2 for D (7 bases). The CDR3 consists of 14 residues. The V end was cut by 3 bases, the J end by 7 bases, with 16 bases between.

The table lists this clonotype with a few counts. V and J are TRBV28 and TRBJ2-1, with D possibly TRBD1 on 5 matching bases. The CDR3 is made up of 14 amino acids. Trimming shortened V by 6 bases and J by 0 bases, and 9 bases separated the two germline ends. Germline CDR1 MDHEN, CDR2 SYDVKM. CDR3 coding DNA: TGTGCCAGCAGCAGGGCAGGCTCCTACAATGAGCAGTTCTTC. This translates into CASSRAGSYNEQFF.

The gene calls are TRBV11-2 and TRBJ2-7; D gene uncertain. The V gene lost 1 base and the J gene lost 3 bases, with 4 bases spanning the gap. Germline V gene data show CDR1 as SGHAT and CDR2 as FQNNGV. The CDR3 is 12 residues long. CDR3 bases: TGTGCCAGCAGCTTAGTCCTCTACGAGCAGTACTTC. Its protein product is CASSLVLYEQYF.

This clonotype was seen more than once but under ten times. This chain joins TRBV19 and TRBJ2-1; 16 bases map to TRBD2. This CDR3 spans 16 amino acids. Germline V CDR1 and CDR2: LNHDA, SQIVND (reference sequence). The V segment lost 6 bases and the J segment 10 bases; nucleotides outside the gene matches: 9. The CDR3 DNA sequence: TGTGCCAGTAGCACCGGGACTAGCGGGGGGGCGCGAGAGCAGTTCTTC. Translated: CASSTGTSGGAREQFF.

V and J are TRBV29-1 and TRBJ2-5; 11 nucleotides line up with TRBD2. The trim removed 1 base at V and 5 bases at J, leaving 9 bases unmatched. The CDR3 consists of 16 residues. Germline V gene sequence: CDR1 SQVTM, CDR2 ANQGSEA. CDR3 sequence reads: CSVEVGLAGGGETQYF. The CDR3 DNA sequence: TGCAGCGTTGAAGTTGGCCTAGCGGGGGGTGGTGAGACCCAGTACTTC.

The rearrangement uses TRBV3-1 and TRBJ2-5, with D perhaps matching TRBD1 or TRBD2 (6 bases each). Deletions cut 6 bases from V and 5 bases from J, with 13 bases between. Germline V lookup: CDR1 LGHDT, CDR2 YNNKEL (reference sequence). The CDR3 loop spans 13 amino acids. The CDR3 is CASRPGAMETQYF. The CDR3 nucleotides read TGTGCCAGCAGGCCGGGGGCTATGGAGACCCAGTACTTC.

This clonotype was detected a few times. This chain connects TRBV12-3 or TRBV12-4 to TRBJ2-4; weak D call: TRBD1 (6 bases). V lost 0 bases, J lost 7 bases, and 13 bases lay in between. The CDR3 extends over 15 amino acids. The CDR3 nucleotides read TGTGCCAGCAGTTTAGCGAGGACAGCATGGAACATTCAGTACTTC. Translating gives CASSLARTAWNIQYF.

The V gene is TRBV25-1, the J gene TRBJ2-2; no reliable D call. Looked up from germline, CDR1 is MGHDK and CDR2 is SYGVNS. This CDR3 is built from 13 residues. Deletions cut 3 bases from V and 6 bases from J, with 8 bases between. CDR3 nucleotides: TGTGCCAGCAGTGAGATGGGCTCCGGGGAGCTGTTTTTT. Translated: CASSEMGSGELFF.

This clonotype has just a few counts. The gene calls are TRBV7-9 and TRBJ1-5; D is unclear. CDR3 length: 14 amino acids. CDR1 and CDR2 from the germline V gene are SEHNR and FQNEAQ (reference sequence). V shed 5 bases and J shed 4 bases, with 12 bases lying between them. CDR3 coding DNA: TGTGCCAGCAGCCCGAAAGACGGGAATCAGCCCCAGCATTTT. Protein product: CASSPKDGNQPQHF. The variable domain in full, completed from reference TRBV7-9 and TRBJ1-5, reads DTGVSQNPRHKITKRGQNVTFRCDPISEHNRLYWYRQTLGQGPEFLTYFQNEAQLEKSRLLSDRFSAERPKGSFSTLEIQRTEQGDSAMYLCASSPKDGNQPQHFGDGTRLSIL.

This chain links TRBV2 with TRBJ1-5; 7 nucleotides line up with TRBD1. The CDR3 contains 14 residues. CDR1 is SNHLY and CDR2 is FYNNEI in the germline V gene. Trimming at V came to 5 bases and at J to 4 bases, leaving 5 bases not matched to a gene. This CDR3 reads CASSKGQENQPQHF. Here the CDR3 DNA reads TGTGCCAGCAGTAAAGGACAGGAGAATCAGCCCCAGCATTTT.

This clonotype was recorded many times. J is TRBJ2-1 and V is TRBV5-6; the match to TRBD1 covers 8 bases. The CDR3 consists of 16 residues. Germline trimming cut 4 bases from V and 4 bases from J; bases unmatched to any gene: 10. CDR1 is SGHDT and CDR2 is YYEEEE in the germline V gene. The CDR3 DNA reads TGTGCCAGCAGCGCGCCCGGACAGGGAGGTTACAATGAGCAGTTCTTC. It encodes CASSAPGQGGYNEQFF.

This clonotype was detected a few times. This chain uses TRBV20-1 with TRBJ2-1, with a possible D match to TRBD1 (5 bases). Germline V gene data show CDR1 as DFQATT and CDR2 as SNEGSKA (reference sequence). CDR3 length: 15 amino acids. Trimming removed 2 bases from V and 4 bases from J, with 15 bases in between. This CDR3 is CSARQGRQVYNEQFF. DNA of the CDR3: TGCAGTGCTAGACAGGGCAGGCAAGTTTACAATGAGCAGTTCTTC.

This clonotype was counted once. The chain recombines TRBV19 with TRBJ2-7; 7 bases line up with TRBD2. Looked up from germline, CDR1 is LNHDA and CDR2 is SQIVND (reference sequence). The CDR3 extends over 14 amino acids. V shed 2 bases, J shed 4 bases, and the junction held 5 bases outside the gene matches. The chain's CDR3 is CASSISSGAYEQYF. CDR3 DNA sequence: TGTGCCAGTAGTATATCCAGCGGGGCGTACGAGCAGTACTTC. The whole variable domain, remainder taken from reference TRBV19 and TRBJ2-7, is DGGITQSPKYLFRKEGQNVTLSCEQNLNHDAMYWYRQDPGQGLRLIYYSQIVNDFQKGDIAEGYSVSREKKESFPLTVTSAQKNPTAFYLCASSISSGAYEQYFGPGTRLTVT.

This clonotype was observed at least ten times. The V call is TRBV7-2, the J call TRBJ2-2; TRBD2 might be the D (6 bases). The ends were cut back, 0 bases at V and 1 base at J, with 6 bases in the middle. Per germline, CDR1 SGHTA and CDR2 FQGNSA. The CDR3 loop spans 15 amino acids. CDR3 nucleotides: TGTGCCAGCAGCTTAGCGGGGGGGAACACCGGGGAGCTGTTTTTT. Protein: CASSLAGGNTGELFF.

The CDR3 region is CASSFEGYNEQFF. The CDR3 nucleotides read TGTGCCAGCAGCTTCGAGGGTTACAATGAGCAGTTCTTC. This sequence joins TRBV7-9 and TRBJ2-1; tentative D call: TRBD2 (5 bases). The CDR3 spans 13 residues. CDR1 and CDR2 from the germline V gene are SEHNR and FQNEAQ (reference sequence). V was pared by 3 bases and J by 4 bases, with 7 bases between.

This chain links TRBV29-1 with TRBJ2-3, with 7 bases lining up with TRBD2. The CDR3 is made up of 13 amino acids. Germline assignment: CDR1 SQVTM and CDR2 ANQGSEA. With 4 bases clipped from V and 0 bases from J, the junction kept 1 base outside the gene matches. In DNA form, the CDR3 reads TGCAGCGTTGGAGCGGGGAGCACAGATACGCAGTATTTT. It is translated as CSVGAGSTDTQYF.